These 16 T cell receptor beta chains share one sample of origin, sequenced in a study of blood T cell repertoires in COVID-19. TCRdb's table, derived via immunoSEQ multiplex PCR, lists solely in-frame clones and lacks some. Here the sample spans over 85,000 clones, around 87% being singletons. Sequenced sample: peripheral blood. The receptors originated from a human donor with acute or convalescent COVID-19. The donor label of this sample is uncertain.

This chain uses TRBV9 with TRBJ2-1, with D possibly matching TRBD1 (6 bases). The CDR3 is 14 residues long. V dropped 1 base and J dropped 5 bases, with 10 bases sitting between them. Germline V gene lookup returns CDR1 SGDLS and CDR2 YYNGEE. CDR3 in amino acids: CASSVRTAHNEQFF. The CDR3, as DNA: TGTGCCAGCAGCGTACGGACAGCCCACAATGAGCAGTTCTTC.

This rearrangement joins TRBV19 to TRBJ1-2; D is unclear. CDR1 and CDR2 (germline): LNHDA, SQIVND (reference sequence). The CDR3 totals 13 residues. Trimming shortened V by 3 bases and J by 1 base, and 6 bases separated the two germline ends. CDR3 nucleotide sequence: TGTGCCAGTAGTATTAAGAGTAACTATGGCTACACCTTC. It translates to CASSIKSNYGYTF.

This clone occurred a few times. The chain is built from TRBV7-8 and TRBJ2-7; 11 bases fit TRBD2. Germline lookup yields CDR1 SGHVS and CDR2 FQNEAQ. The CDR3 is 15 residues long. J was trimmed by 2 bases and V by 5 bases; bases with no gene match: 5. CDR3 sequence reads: CASSPQTSGAYEQYF. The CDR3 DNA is TGTGCCAGCAGCCCCCAGACTAGCGGGGCCTACGAGCAGTACTTC.

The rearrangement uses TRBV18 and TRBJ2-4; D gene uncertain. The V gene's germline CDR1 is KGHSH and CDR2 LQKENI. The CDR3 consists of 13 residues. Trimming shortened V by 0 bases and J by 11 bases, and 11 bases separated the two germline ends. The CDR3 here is CASSPPMLGVQYF. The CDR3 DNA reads TGTGCCAGCTCACCACCGATGCTGGGCGTTCAGTACTTC.

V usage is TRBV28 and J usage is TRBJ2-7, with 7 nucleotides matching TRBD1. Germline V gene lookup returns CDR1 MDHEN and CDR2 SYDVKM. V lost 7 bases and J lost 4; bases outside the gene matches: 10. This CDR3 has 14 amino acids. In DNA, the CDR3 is TGTGCCAGCACAGACAGGGTCTCTCCTTACGAGCAGTACTTC. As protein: CASTDRVSPYEQYF. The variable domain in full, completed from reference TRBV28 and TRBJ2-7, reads DVKVTQSSRYLVKRTGEKVFLECVQDMDHENMFWYRQDPGLGLRLIYFSYDVKMKEKGDIPEGYSVSREKKERFSLILESASTNQTSMYLCASTDRVSPYEQYFGPGTRLTVT.

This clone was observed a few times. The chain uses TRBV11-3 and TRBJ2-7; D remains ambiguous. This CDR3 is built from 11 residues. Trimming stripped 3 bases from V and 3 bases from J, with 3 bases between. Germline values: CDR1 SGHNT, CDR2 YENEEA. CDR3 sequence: CASSFSYEQYF. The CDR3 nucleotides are TGTGCCAGCAGCTTTAGCTACGAGCAGTACTTC.

As DNA, the CDR3 is TGTGCCACTAGCGGGGATTCCTACGAGCAGTACTTC. This codes for CATSGDSYEQYF. The V call is TRBV19, the J call TRBJ2-7; 9 bases align to TRBD2. The CDR3 loop spans 12 amino acids. Trimming removed 10 bases from V and 1 base from J; junction bases left unmatched: 2. CDR1 LNHDA and CDR2 SQIVND come from the germline V gene (reference sequence).

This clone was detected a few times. The CDR3 coding sequence is TGCGCCAGCAGCCAAGCCTCGACAGGCCGCTCAAATTCACCCCTCCACTTT. Its translation is CASSQASTGRSNSPLHF. The chain has TRBV4-1 and TRBJ1-6, with D possibly being TRBD1 (6 bases). The CDR3 has 17 amino acids. V gave up 1 base and J gave up 7 bases, with 17 bases separating them. CDR1 is MGHRA, CDR2 YSYEKL, per germline.

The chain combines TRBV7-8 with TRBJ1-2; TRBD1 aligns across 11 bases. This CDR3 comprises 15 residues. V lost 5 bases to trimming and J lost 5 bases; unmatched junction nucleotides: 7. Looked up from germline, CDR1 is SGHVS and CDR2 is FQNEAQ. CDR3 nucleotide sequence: TGTGCCAGCAGCCGGGGACAGGGGGTCTTTTATGGCTACACCTTC. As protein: CASSRGQGVFYGYTF. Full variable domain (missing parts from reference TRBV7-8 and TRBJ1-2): GAGVSQSPRYKVAKRGQDVALRCDPISGHVSLFWYQQALGQGPEFLTYFQNEAQLDKSGLPSDRFFAERPEGSVSTLKIQRTQQEDSAVYLCASSRGQGVFYGYTFGSGTRLTVV.

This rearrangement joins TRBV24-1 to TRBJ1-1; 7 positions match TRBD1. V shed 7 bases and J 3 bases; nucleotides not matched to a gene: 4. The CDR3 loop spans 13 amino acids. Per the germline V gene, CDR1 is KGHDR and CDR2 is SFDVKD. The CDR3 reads CATSLTGDTEAFF. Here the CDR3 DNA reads TGTGCCACCAGCCTAACAGGGGACACTGAAGCTTTCTTT.

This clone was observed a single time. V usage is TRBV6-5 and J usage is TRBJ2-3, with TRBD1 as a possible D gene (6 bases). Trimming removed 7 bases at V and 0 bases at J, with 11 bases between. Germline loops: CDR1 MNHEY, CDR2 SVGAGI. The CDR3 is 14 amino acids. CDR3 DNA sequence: TGTGCCAGCACCAGGGGCCTTAGCACAGATACGCAGTATTTT. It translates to CASTRGLSTDTQYF.

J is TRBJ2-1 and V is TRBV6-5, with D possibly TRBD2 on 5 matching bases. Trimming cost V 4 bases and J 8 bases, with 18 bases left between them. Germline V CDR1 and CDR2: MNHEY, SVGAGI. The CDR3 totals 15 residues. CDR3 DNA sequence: TGTGCCAGCAGTTTACGAGGGTCCATGGTCGATGAGCAGTTCTTC. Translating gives CASSLRGSMVDEQFF.

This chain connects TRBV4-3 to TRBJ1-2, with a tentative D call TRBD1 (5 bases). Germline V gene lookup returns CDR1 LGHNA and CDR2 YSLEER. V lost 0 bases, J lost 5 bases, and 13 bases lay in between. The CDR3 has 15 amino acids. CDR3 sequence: CASSQDGTYRYGYTF. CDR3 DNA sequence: TGCGCCAGCAGCCAAGACGGGACTTACAGATATGGCTACACCTTC.

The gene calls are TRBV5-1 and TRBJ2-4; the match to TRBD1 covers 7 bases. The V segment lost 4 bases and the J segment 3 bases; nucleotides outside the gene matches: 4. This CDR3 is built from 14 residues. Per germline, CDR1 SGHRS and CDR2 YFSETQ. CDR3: CASSPGQDKNIQYF. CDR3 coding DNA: TGCGCCAGCAGCCCCGGACAGGACAAAAACATTCAGTACTTC. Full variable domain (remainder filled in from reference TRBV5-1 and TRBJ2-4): KAGVTQTPRYLIKTRGQQVTLSCSPISGHRSVSWYQQTPGQGLQFLFEYFSETQRNKGNFPGRFSGRQFSNSRSEMNVSTLELGDSALYLCASSPGQDKNIQYFGAGTRLSVL.

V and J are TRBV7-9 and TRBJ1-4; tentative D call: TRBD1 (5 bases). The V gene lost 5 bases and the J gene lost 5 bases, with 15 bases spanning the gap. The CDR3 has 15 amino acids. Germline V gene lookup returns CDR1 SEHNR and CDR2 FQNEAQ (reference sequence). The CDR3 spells CASSRDRAGNEKLFF. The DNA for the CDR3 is TGTGCCAGCAGCCGAGACAGAGCGGGGAATGAAAAACTGTTTTTT.

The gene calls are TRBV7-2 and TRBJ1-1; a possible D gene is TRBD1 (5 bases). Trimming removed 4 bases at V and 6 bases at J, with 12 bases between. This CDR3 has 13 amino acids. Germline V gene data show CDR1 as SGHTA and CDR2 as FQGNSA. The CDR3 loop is CASSSQGIAEAFF. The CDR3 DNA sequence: TGTGCCAGCAGCTCCCAGGGAATCGCTGAAGCTTTCTTT.